This paragraph covers one T cell receptor beta chain sequence. What this receptor recognizes is not known. No much larger clone exists at a distance of one base, and base qualities are not known. This sample is drawn from a study of blood T cells in healthy people across ages (dated by TCRdb to about 2015). Broadly, across the study: In model experiments, roughly one uniquely barcoded TCR beta cDNA molecule per two T cells was captured by template switching. To track age-related changes in TCR beta repertoire diversity, the study relied on deep sequencing normalized with unique cDNA molecular identifiers. The donors were split into four age groups: young (average 16 years), middle-aged (about 40), aged (roughly 68) and long-lived (roughly 77). To avoid experimental bias, donors of different ages were distributed randomly across sequencing lanes. Two additional independent replicas of 1 million unique cDNA reads from the same blood draw were analyzed for two donors (one aged 18 to 30 and one aged 80 or older). Here is what the overall study found, with its caveats: Compared with the aged group, more naive CD4+ T cells, fewer expanded clones and increased TCR diversity were shown by the long-lived group, suggesting age selection. As age increased, observed TCR beta diversity per million T cells dropped in a roughly linear way, and a significant reduction was already evident by age around 41. Because the CMV infection status of the donors was unknown, age-related changes in expanded clonotypes may potentially have been confounded. The percentage of naive T cells measured by flow cytometry correlated strongly with observed TCR beta diversity. Estimates of total diversity based on one million sequenced T cells were considered lower bounds and underestimates. Bulk unsorted PBMC profiling prevented conclusive comparison of naive and antigen-experienced compartments.

The donors were some 39 Caucasian individuals from Russia, aged roughly 6 to 100 years, who were systemically healthy. Each donor gave ten milliliters of peripheral blood, collected into EDTA-treated Vacutainer tubes. Ficoll-Paque density-gradient centrifugation was used to isolate PBMCs, with at least 7 million obtained per sample. Total RNA, at least 6 micrograms per sample, was extracted from PBMCs with Trizol reagent. For every donor, flow cytometry on a PBMC aliquot measured the percentage of naive CD45RAhigh/CD27high T cells. Taken from cysteine to phenylalanine, the CDR3 has 14 residues. CDR3 DNA is the only sequence kept; it has 42 bases, read in frame from the first base. A distance of 17 bases separates the germline ends of V and J, which lose 4 bases and 8 bases respectively. For CDR1 and CDR2, the germline V gene lists SGHDN and FVKESK. Libraries were built with 5' RACE. The run used an Illumina HiSeq 2500. A second roughly 6 to 11 cycle PCR used a sample-barcoded 5' primer and a J-beta primer mix. A template-switch 5' adaptor carrying 12 random nucleotides introduced a unique molecular identifier onto each TCR beta cDNA molecule. At least 2.5 million CDR3-containing paired-end reads were obtained from each sample. The Mint cDNA synthesis kit, primed by a TRBC-specific oligonucleotide, was used to synthesize first-strand cDNA from all RNA. After uracil-DNA glycosylase treatment, a first 18-cycle PCR used universal primers M1SS and BC2_uni_R on all cDNA. In the paper's pipeline: Normalization of each sample was performed by random selection of 1 million high-quality reads, each carrying a distinct molecular identifier. Instead of being binned into consensus sequences, reads with shared molecular identifiers were discarded. CDR3 identification, clonotype clustering and error correction used MiTCR with a Q25 quality threshold and the strictest error-elimination algorithm. A nonparametric unseen species model with Euler transformation was used to estimate a lower bound on total TCR beta diversity. The public reads were quality trimmed at Q25 with fastp and then assembled into clones with MiXCR by TCRdb, keeping productive beta chains. Rows merge per CDR3 protein into single entries with the most common DNA and genes. The V and J calls come from TCRdb's annotation, not from the publication. In all, the sample holds roughly 2 million distinct CDR3 sequences, and 49% of those were seen once. The top ten clonotypes cover more than 2% of the sample.

This clonotype was sampled from a woman in her thirties or forties in good health. The V and J genes are TRBV14 and TRBJ1-2; the D gene is perhaps TRBD1, on 5 matching bases. The sample consisted of blood. The CDR3 region reads CASSRTLLGGGYTF. The DNA sequence is TGTGCCAGCAGCCGGACACTCCTGGGGGGAGGCTACACCTTC. Extended through the reference TRBV14 and TRBJ1-2 proteins, this CDR3 yields the full variable domain: EAGVTQFPSHSVIEKGQTVTLRCDPISGHDNLYWYRRVMGKEIKFLLHFVKESKQDESGMPNNRFLAERTGGTYSTLKVQPAELEDSGVYFCASSRTLLGGGYTFGSGTRLTVV.